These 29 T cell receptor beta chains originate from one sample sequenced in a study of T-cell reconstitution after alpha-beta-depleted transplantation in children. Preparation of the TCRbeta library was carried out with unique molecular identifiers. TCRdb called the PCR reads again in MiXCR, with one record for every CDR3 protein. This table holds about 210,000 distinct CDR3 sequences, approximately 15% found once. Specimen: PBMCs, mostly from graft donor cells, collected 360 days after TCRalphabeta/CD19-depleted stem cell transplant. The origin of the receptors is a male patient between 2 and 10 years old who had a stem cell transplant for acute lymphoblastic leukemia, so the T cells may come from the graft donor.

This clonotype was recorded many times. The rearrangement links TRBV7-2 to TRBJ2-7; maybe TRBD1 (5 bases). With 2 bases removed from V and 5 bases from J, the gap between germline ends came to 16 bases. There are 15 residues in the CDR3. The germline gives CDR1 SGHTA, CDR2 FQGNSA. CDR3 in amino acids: CASSLSPGRRNEQYF. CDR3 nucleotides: TGTGCCAGCAGCTTATCCCCAGGGCGTCGTAACGAGCAGTACTTC.

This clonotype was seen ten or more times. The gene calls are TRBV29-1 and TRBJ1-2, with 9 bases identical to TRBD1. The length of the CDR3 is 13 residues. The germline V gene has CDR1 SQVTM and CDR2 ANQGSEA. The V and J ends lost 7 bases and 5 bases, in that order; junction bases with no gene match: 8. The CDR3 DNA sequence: TGCAGCGACCGGACAGGGGCGGGGTATGGCTACACCTTC. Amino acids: CSDRTGAGYGYTF. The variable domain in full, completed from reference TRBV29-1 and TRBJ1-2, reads SAVISQKPSRDICQRGTSLTIQCQVDSQVTMMFWYRQQPGQSLTLIATANQGSEATYESGFVIDKFPISRPNLTFSTLTVSNMSPEDSSIYLCSDRTGAGYGYTFGSGTRLTVV.

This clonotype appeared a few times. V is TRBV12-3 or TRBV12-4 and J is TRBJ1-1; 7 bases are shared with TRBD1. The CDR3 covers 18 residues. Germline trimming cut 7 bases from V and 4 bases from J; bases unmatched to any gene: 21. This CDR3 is CASNHLPIYDRAITEAFF. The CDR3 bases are TGTGCCAGCAACCACCTCCCCATCTACGACAGGGCGATCACTGAAGCTTTCTTT.

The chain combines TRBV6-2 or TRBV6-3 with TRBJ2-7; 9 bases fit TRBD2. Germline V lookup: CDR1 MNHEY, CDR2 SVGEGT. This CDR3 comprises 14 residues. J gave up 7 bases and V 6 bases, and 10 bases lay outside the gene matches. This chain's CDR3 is CASSPPGLAREQYF. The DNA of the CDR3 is TGTGCCAGCAGCCCGCCGGGACTAGCAAGGGAGCAGTACTTC.

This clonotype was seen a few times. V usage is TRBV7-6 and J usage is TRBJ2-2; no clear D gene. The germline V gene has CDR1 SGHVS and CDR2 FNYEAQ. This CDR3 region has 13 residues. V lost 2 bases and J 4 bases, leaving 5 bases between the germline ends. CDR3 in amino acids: CASSLLSTGELFF. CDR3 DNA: TGTGCCAGCAGCTTACTTTCCACCGGGGAGCTGTTTTTT.

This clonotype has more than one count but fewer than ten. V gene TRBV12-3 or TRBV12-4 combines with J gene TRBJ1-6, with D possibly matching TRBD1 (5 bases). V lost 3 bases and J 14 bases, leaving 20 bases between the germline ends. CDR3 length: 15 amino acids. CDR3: CASSFAGSVLITLHF. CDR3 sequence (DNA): TGTGCCAGCAGTTTCGCAGGGAGTGTACTCATAACCCTCCACTTT.

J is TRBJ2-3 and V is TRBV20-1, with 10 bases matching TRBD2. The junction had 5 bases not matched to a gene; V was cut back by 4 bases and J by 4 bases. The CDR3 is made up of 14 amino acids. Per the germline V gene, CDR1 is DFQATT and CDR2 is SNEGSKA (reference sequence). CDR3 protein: CSAKRGGGADTQYF. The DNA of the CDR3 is TGCAGTGCTAAGCGGGGGGGCGGGGCAGATACGCAGTATTTT.

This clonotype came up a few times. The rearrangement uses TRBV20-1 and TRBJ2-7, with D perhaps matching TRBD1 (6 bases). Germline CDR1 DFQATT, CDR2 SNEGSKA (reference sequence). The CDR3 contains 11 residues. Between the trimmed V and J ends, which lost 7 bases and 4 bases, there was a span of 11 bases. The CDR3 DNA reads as TGCAGTGGGGCAGGGGCTTACGAGCAGTACTTC. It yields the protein CSGAGAYEQYF.

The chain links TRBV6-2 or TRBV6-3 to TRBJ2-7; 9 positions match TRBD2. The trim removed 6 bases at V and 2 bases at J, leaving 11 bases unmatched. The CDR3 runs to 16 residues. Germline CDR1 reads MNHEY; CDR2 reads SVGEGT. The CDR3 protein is CASSPPGLARAYEQYF. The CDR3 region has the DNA TGTGCCAGCAGCCCTCCTGGACTAGCGAGAGCCTACGAGCAGTACTTC.

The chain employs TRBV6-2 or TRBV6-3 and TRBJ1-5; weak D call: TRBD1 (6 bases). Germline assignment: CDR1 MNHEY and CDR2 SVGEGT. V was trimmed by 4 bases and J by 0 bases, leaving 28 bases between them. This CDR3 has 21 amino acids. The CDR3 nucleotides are TGTGCCAGCAGTTCCTTCCCCATGGTAGAGGGGGGGAGTTATAGCAATCAGCCCCAGCATTTT. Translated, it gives CASSSFPMVEGGSYSNQPQHF.

In DNA form, the CDR3 reads TGTGCCAGCAGTACGCGGACAGGGGTGGTGGATGAGCAGTTCTTC. Its protein product is CASSTRTGVVDEQFF. The rearrangement links TRBV2 to TRBJ2-1; 9 bases line up with TRBD1. This CDR3 comprises 15 residues. Trimming at V came to 5 bases and at J to 8 bases, leaving 10 bases not matched to a gene. Germline V gives CDR1 SNHLY, CDR2 FYNNEI.

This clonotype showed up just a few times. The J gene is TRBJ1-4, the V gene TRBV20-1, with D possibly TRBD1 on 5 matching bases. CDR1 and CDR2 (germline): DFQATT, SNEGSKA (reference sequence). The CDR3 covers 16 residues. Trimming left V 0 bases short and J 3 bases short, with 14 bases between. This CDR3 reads CSAREGGIGANEKLFF. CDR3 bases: TGCAGTGCTAGAGAGGGGGGGATCGGGGCTAATGAAAAACTGTTTTTT.

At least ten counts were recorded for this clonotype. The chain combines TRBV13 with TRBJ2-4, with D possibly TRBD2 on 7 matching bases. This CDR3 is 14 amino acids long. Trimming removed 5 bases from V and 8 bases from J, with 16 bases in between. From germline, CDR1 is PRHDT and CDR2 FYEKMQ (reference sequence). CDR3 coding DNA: TGTGCCAGCAGCACAGGGAGGGGAGGAGACATTCAGTACTTC. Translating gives CASSTGRGGDIQYF.

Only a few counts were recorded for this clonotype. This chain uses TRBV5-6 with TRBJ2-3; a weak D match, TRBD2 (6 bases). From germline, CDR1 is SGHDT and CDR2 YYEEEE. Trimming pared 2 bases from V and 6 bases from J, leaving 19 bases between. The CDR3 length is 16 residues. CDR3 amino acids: CASSFGRSISTDTQYF. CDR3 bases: TGTGCCAGCAGCTTCGGGAGATCGATTTCCACGGATACGCAGTATTTT. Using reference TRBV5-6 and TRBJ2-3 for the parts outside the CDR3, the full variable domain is DAGVTQSPTHLIKTRGQQVTLRCSPKSGHDTVSWYQQALGQGPQFIFQYYEEEERQRGNFPDRFSGHQFPNYSSELNVNALLLGDSALYLCASSFGRSISTDTQYFGPGTRLTVL.

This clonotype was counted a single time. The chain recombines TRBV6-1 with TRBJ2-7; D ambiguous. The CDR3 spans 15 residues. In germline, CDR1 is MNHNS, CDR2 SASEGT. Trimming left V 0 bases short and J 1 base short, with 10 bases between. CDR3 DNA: TGTGCCAGCAGTGAAGCGCACAGATGGTCCTACGAGCAGTACTTC. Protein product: CASSEAHRWSYEQYF.

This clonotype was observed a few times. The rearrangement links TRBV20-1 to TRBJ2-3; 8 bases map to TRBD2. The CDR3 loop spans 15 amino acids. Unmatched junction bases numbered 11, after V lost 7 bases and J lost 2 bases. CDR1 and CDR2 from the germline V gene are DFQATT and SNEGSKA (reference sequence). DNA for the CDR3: TGCAGTGTCACCTCAGTAGCGGGGAACACAGATACGCAGTATTTT. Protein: CSVTSVAGNTDTQYF.

The CDR3 bases are TGCGCCAGCAGCTTAGCTCCGGGACAGGGGCCCTCCTACGAGCAGTACTTC. As protein: CASSLAPGQGPSYEQYF. The chain uses TRBV5-1 and TRBJ2-7; 10 bases fit TRBD1. J was trimmed by 0 bases and V by 2 bases; bases with no gene match: 8. The CDR3 runs to 17 residues. Germline V gene sequence: CDR1 SGHRS, CDR2 YFSETQ.

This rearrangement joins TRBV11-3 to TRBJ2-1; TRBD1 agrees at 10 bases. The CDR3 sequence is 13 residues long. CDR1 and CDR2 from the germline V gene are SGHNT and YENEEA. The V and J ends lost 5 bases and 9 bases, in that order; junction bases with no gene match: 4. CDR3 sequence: CASSKDRGGEQFF. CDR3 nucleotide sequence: TGTGCCAGCAGCAAGGACAGGGGGGGTGAGCAGTTCTTC.

The DNA for the CDR3 is TGTGCCTGGGGCGGACAGTCTCCGTTCTTC. Its protein product is CAWGGQSPFF. The chain carries TRBV30 and TRBJ2-1, with D perhaps matching TRBD1 (6 bases). Germline V gives CDR1 GTSNPN, CDR2 SVGIG (reference sequence). The CDR3 covers 10 residues. V lost 5 bases and J lost 15, with 14 bases in between.

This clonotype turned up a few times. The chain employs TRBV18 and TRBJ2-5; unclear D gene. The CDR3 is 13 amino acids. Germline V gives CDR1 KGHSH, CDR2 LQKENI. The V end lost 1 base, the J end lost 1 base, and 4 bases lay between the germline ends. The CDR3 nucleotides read TGTGCCAGCTCACCACAGACCCAAGAGACCCAGTACTTC. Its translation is CASSPQTQETQYF.

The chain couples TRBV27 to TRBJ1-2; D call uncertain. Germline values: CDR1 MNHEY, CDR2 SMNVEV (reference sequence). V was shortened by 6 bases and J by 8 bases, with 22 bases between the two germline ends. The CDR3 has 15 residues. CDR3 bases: TGTGCCAGCAGCTGGGGAGTCAATTGGCGTCTGGGCTACACCTTC. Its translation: CASSWGVNWRLGYTF.

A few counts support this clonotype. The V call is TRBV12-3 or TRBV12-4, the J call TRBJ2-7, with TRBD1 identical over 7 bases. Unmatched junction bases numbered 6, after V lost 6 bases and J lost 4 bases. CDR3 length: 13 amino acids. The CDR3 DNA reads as TGTGCCAGCAGACGACAGGGCCAGTACGAGCAGTACTTC. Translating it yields CASRRQGQYEQYF.

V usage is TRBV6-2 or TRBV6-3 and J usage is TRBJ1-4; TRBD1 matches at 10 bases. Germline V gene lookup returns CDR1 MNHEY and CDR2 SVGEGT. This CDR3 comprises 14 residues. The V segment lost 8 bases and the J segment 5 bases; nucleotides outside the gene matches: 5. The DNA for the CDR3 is TGTGCCAGCGGTCCGGGACAGGGGAATGAAAAACTGTTTTTT. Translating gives CASGPGQGNEKLFF.

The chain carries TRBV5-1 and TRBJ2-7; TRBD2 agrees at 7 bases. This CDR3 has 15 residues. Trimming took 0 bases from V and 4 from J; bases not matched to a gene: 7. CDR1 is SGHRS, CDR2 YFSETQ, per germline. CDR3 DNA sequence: TGCGCCAGCAGCTTGGTCTCGCGGGAGAGTTACGAGCAGTACTTC. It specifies CASSLVSRESYEQYF.

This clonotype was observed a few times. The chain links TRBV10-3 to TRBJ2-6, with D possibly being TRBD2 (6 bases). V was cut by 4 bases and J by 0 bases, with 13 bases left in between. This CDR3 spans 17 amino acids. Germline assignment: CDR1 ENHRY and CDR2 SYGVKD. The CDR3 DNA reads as TGTGCCATCAGTGCGTGGGACTCAGTCTCTGGGGCCAACGTCCTGACTTTC. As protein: CAISAWDSVSGANVLTF.

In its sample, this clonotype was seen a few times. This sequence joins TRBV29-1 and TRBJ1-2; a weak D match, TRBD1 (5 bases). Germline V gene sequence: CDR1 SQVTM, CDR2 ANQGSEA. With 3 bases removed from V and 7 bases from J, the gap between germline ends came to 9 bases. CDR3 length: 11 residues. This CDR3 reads CSVDRRGGYTF. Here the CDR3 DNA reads TGCAGCGTTGACAGGAGGGGTGGCTACACCTTC.

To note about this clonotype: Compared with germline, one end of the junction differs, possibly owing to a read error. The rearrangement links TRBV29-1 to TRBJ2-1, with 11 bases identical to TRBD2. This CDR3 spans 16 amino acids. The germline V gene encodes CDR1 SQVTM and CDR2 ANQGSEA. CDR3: CSGRKFRTSGGHEEFF. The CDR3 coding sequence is TGCAGCGGGAGGAAGTTTCGAACTAGCGGGGGTCATGAGGAGTTCTTC.

The CDR3 bases are TGTGCCAGCAGCCACGACGGACTAGCGGGGGAGCACCAAGAGACCCAGTACTTC. Translation gives CASSHDGLAGEHQETQYF. This chain uses TRBV4-2 with TRBJ2-5, with TRBD2 identical over 13 bases. V lost 3 bases to trimming and J lost 0 bases; unmatched junction nucleotides: 7. CDR1 is LGHNA, CDR2 YNFKEQ, per germline. CDR3 length: 18 residues.

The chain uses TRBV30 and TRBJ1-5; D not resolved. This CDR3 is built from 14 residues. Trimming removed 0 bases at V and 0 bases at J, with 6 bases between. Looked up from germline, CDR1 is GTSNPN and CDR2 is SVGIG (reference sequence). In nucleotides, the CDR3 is TGTGCCTGGAGTGTTCGGGCTAGCAATCAGCCCCAGCATTTT. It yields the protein CAWSVRASNQPQHF.